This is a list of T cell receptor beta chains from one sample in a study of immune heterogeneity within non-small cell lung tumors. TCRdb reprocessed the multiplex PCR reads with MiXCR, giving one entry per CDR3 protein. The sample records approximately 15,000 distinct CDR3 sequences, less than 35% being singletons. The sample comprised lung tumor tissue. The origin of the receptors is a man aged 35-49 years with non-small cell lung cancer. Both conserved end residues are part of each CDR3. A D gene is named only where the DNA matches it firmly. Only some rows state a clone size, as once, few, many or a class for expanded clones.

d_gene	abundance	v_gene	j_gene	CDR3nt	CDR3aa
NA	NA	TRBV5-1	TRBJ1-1	TGCGCCAGCAGCTTGGTGACAGAGAACACTGAAGCTTTCTTT	CASSLVTENTEAFF
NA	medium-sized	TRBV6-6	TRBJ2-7	TGTGCCAGCAGTTACTCGAATAGGGACTCCTACGAGCAGTACTTC	CASSYSNRDSYEQYF
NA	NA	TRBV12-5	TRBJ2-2	TGTGCTAGTGGTTTTGCCGGGGAGTTGTTTTTT	CASGFAGELFF
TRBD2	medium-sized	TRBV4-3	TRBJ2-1	TGCGCCAGCAGCCAAGTACACCGAATAGCGGGAGCCTACAATGAGCAGTTCTTC	CASSQVHRIAGAYNEQFF
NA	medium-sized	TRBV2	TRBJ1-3	TGTGCCAGCAGTCGGGACAACTCTGGAAACACCATATATTTT	CASSRDNSGNTIYF
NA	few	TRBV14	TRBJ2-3	TGTGCCAGCAGTCCCTATACGACTTGGGATACGCAGTATTTT	CASSPYTTWDTQYF
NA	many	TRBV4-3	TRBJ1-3	TGCGCCAGCAGCCAAGATCCAGATCCTGGAAACACCATATATTTT	CASSQDPDPGNTIYF
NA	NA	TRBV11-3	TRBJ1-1	TGTGCCAGCAGCTACCAGCAGGGCTATACTGAAGCTTTCTTT	CASSYQQGYTEAFF
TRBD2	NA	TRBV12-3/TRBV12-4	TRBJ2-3	TGTGCCAGCGGTTTAGGGCCAGCGGGAGGACCAGATACGCAGTATTTT	CASGLGPAGGPDTQYF
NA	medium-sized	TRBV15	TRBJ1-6	TGTGCCACCAGCAGTCCGACGGCCGGTTTCTCCTATAATTCACCCCTCCACTTT	CATSSPTAGFSYNSPLHF
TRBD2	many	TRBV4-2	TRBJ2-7	TGTGCCAGCAGCCAAGAGGGCGGGAGGGTGTCCTACGAGCAGTACTTC	CASSQEGGRVSYEQYF
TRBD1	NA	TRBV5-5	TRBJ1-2	TGTGCCAGCAGCCAGAAGACGCGTCTCTTGGGACAGATTAACAACTATGGCTACACCTTC	CASSQKTRLLGQINNYGYTF
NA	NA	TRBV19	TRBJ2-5	TGTGCCAGTAGTACTCCCGGGAACCGGGAGACCCAGTACTTC	CASSTPGNRETQYF
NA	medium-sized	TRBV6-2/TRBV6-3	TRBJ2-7	TGTGCCAGCAGCGACCCTCCGACACTTACCTACGAGCAGTACTTC	CASSDPPTLTYEQYF
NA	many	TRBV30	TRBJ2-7	TGTGCCTGGAGCCCGGTGACCCCTCCCGAGCAGTACTTC	CAWSPVTPPEQYF
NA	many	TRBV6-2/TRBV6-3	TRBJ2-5	TGTGCCAGCAGTTACCCGTCGGGAGAGGGGACCCAGTACTTC	CASSYPSGEGTQYF
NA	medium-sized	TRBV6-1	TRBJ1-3	TGTGCCAGCAGTGAAGCGGGGGGAGCAGGAAACACCATATATTTT	CASSEAGGAGNTIYF
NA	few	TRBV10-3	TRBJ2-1	TGTGCCATCATGGGGGGACCCACCAACTCCTACAATGAGCAGTTCTTC	CAIMGGPTNSYNEQFF
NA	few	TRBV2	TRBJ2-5	TGTGCCAGCAGTGACGGTGGGTACGAGACCCAGTACTTC	CASSDGGYETQYF
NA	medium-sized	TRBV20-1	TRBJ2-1	TGCAGTGCTCCAGTGGCGGGTGGGAAAAATGAGCAGTTCTTC	CSAPVAGGKNEQFF
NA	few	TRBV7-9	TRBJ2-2	TGTGCCAGCAAGGGAGTTAGCACCGGGGAGCTGTTTTTT	CASKGVSTGELFF
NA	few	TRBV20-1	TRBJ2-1	TGCAGTGCTAGAGATCCCGGCGGGACCTACAATGAGCAGTTCTTC	CSARDPGGTYNEQFF
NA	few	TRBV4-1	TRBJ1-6	TGCGCCAGCAGCCAAGTCGGAGAGAATTCACCCCTCCACTTT	CASSQVGENSPLHF
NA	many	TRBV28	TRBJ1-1	TGTGCCAGCAATGGCGGGCAGTTGAACACTGAAGCTTTCTTT	CASNGGQLNTEAFF
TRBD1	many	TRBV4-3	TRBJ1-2	TGCGCCAGCAGCAGGACCCGGGACAGCTATGGCTACACCTTC	CASSRTRDSYGYTF
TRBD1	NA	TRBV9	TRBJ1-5	TGTGCCAGCAGCCCCGGGACAGGGAAGGGACAGCCCCAGCATTTT	CASSPGTGKGQPQHF
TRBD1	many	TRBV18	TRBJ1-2	TGTGCCAGCTCACCACCGAACAGGGGGTTTGGCTATGGCTACACCTTC	CASSPPNRGFGYGYTF
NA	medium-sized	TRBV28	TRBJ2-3	TGTGCCAGCAGTTTCTGGCAGGGAAACGCAGATACGCAGTATTTT	CASSFWQGNADTQYF
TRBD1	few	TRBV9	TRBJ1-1	TGTGCCAGCAACAAAGGACAGGGTGGCAAAGCTTTCTTT	CASNKGQGGKAFF
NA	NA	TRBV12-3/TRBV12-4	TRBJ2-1	TGTGCCAGCAGTGGCGGGGCCTGGAATGAGCAGTTCTTC	CASSGGAWNEQFF
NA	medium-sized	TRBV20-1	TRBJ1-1	TGCAGTGCTAGAGTCATGAACACTGAAGCTTTCTTT	CSARVMNTEAFF
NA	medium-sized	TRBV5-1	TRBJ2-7	TGCGCCAGCAGCTTGGTTAGCGGAGGTACCTACGAGCAGTACTTC	CASSLVSGGTYEQYF
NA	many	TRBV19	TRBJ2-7	TGTGCCAGTAGTATGGGGGGATCCCTAATCGAGCAGTACTTC	CASSMGGSLIEQYF
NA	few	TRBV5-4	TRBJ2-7	TGTGCCAGCAGCTTACAGGAACCGACCTACGAGCAGTACTTC	CASSLQEPTYEQYF
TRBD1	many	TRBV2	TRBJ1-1	TGTGCCAGCAGTGGGGACAGGTCGAACACTGAAGCTTTCTTT	CASSGDRSNTEAFF
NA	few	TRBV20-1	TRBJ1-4	TGCAGTGCTAGCAAGGAATATCGTGAAAAACTGTTTTTT	CSASKEYREKLFF
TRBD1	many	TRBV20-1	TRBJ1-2	TGCAGTGCTAGAGAGTTTGAGGGGACAGGGGTTGGCTACACCTTC	CSAREFEGTGVGYTF
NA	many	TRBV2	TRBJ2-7	TGTGCCAGCAGGTATGACGAGCAGTACTTC	CASRYDEQYF
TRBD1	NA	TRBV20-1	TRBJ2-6	TGCAGTGCTAGAGTCCAGGACAGGGGGCCCTCTGGGGCCAACGTCCTGACTTTC	CSARVQDRGPSGANVLTF
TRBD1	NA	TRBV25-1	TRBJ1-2	TGTGCCAGCAGTGGCTCCGGGACAGGGAGAGGCTACACCTTC	CASSGSGTGRGYTF
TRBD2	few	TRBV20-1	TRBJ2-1	TGCAGTGCTGGATCCGCGGGAGGCCGGGGGCAGTTCTTC	CSAGSAGGRGQFF
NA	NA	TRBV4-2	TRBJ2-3	TGTGCCAGCAGCCAAGATCTAGTAGGTGGCACAGATACGCAGTATTTT	CASSQDLVGGTDTQYF
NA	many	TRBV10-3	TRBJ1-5	TGTGCCATCAGTGGACCCGGAAATAGCAATCAGCCCCAGCATTTT	CAISGPGNSNQPQHF
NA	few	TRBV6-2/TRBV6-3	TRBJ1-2	TGTGCCAGCAGTTCTCCCCGGGGAGGGAACTATGGCTACACCTTC	CASSSPRGGNYGYTF
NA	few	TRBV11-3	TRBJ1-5	TGTGCCAGCAGCTTAGGGAAGAATCAGCCCCAGCATTTT	CASSLGKNQPQHF
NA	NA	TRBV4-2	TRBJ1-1	TGTGCCAGCAGCCACTCGAACACTGAAGCTTTCTTT	CASSHSNTEAFF
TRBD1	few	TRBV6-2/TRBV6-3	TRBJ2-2	TGTGCCAGCAGTTACTCGGGGACAGGGCCCACCGGGGAGCTGTTTTTT	CASSYSGTGPTGELFF
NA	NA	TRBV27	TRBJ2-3	TGTGCCAGCAGTCCCCGAGGGCAGTATTTT	CASSPRGQYF
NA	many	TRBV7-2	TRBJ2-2	TGTGCCAGCAGCCTAGAGCTTATCAGGGGCGGGAACACCGGGGAGCTGTTTTTT	CASSLELIRGGNTGELFF
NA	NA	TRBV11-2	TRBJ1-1	TGTGCCAGCAGCCATAGGGACTACACTGAAGCTTTCTTT	CASSHRDYTEAFF
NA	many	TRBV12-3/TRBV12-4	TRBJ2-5	TGTGCCAGCAACCATCAGCGGGCACAAGAGACCCAGTACTTC	CASNHQRAQETQYF
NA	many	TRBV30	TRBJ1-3	TGTGCCTGGAGTGGGCAGGGAATTACTGGAAACACCATATATTTT	CAWSGQGITGNTIYF